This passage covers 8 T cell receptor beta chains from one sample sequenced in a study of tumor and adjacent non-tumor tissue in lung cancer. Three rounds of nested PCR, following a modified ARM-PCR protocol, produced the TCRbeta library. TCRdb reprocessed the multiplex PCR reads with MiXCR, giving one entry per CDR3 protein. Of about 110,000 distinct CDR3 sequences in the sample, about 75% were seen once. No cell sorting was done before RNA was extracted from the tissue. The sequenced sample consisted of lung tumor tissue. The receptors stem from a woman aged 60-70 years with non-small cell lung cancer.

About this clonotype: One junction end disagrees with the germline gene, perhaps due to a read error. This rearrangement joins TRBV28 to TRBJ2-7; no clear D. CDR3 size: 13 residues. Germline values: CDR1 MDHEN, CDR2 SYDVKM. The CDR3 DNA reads TGTGCCAGCAATTTAGTGGTCGCCTACGAGCAGTACTTC. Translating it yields CASNLVVAYEQYF.

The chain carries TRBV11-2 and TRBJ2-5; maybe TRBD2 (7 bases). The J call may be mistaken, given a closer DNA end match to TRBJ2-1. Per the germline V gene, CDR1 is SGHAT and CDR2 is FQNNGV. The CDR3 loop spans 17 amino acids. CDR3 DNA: TGTGCCAGCAGCTTGGCCCTCTCGTGGGGGGGCTCTGAGACCCAGTTCTTC. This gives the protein CASSLALSWGGSETQFF.

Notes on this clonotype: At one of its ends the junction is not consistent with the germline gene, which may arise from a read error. The CDR3 sequence is CASSLPGANTGDLFF. Here the CDR3 DNA reads TGTGCCAGTAGCTTACCCGGGGCGAACACCGGGGACCTGTTTTTT. The chain carries TRBV7-8 and TRBJ2-2; D possibly uses TRBD1 or TRBD2 (5 bases each). In germline, CDR1 is SGHVS, CDR2 FQNEAQ. The CDR3 is 15 amino acids.

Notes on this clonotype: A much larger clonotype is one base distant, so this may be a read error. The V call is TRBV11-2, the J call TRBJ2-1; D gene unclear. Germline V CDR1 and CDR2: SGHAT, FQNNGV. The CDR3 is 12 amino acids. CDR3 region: CGSRPGYNEQFF. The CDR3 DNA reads TGTGGCAGCAGACCCGGCTACAATGAGCAGTTCTTC. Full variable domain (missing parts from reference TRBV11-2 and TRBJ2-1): EAGVAQSPRYKIIEKRQSVAFWCNPISGHATLYWYQQILGQGPKLLIQFQNNGVVDDSQLPKDRFSAERLKGVDSTLKIQPAKLEDSAVYLCGSRPGYNEQFFGPGTRLTVL.

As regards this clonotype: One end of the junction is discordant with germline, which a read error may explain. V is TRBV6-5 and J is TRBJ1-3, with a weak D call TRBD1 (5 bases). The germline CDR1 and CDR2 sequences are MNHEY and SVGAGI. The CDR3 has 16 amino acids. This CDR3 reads CANSYSTRDPGNTIYF. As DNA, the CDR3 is TGTGCCAACAGTTACTCGACTAGGGACCCTGGAAACACCATATATTTT.

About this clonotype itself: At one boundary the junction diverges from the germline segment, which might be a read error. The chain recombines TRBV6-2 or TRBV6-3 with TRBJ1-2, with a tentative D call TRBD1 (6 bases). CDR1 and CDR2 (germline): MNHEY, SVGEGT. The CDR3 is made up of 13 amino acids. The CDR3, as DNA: TGTGCCCGCAGATCGATAGGGGGCTATGGCTACACCTTC. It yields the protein CARRSIGGYGYTF.

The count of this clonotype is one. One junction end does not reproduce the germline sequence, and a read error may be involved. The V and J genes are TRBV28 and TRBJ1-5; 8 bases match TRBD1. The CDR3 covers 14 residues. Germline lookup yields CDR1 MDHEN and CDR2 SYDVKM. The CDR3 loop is CASCLQGEYHPQRF. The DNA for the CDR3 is TGTGCCAGCTGTTTACAGGGGGAGTATCATCCCCAGCGTTTT.

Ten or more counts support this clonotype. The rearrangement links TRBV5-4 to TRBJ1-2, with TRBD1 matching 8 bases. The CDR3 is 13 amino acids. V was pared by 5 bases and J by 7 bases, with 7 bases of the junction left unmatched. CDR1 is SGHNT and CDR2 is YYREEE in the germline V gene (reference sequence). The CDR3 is CASRGQAISGYTF. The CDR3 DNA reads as TGTGCCAGCAGGGGACAGGCCATTTCTGGCTACACCTTC. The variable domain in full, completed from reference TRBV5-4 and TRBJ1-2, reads ETGVTQSPTHLIKTRGQQVTLRCSSQSGHNTVSWYQQALGQGPQFIFQYYREEENGRGNFPPRFSGLQFPNYSSELNVNALELDDSALYLCASRGQAISGYTFGSGTRLTVV.